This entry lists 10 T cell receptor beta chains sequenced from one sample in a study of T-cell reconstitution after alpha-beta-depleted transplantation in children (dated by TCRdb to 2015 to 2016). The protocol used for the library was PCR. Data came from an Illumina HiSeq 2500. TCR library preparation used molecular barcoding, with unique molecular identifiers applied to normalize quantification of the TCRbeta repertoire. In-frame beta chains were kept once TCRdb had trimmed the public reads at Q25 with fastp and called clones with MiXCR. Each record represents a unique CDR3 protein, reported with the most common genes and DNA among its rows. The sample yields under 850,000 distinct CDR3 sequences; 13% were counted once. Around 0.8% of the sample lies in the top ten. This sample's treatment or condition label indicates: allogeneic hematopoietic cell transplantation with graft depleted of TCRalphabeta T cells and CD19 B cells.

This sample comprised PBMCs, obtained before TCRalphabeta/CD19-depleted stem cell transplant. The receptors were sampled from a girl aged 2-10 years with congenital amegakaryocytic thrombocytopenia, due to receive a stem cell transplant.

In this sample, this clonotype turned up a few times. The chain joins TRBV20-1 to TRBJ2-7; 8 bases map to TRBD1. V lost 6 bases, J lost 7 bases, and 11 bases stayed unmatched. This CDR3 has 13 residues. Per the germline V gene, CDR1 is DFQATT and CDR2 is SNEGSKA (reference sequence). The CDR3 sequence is CSAKGQGPREQYF. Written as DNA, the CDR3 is TGCAGTGCCAAAGGACAGGGTCCGCGGGAGCAGTACTTC.

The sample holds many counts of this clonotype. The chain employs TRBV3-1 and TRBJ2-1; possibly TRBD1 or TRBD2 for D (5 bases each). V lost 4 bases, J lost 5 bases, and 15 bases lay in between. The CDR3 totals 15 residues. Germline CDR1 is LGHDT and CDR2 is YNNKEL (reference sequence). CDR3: CASSLYRDQDNEQFF. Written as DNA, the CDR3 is TGTGCCAGCAGCCTATACCGGGACCAGGACAATGAGCAGTTCTTC.

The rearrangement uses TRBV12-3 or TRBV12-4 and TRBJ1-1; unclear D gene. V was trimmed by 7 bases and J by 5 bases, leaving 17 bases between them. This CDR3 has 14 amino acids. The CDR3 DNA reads TGTGCCAGCACCCTGAGACGGTTCGAAACTGAAGCTTTCTTT. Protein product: CASTLRRFETEAFF.

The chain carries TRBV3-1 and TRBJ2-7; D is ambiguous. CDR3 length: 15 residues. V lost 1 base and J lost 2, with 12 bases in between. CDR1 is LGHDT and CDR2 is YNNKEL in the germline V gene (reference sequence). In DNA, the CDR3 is TGTGCCAGCAGCCAAGGTTCGGTTCCCGCCTACGAGCAGTACTTC. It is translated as CASSQGSVPAYEQYF.

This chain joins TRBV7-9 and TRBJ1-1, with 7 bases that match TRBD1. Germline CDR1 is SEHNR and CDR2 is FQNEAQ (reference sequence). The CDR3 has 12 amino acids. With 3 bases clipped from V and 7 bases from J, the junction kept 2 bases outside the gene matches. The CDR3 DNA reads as TGTGCCAGCAGCTTTGGGACAGTTGAAGCTTTCTTT. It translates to CASSFGTVEAFF.

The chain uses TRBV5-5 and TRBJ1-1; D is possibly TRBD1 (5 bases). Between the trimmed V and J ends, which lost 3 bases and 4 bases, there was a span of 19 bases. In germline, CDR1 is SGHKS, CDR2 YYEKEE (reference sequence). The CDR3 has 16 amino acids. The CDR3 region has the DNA TGTGCCAGCAGCTCGGATCCAGGGTTCCGGGGCACTGAAGCTTTCTTT. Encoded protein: CASSSDPGFRGTEAFF.

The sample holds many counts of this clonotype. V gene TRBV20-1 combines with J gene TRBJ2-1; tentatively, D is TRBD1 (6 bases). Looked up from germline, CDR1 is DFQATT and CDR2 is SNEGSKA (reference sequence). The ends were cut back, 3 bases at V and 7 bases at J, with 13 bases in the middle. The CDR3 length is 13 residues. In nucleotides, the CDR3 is TGCAGTGCTAGGAGAAACAGGGAGAATGAGCAGTTCTTC. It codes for CSARRNRENEQFF.

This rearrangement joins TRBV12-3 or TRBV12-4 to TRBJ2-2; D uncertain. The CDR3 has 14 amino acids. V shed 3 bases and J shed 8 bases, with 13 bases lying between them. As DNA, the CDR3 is TGTGCCAGCAGTTTGGCCAGCGTTGCTGGGGAGCTGTTTTTT. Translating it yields CASSLASVAGELFF.

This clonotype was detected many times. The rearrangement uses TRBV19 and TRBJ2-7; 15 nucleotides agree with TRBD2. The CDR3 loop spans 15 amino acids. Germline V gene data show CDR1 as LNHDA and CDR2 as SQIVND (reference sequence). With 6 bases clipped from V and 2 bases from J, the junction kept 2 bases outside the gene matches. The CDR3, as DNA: TGTGCCAGTAGGGGACTAGCGGGAGGCACCTACGAGCAGTACTTC. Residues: CASRGLAGGTYEQYF.

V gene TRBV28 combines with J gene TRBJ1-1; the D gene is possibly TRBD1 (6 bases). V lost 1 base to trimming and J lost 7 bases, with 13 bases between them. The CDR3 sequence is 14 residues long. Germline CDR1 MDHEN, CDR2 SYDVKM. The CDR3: CASSLLQGWNEAFF. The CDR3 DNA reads TGTGCCAGCAGTTTATTACAGGGATGGAATGAAGCTTTCTTT.